One sample yielded the 13 T cell receptor beta chains listed below, sequenced in a study of T cell changes during pregnancy in multiple sclerosis. Assay: immunoSEQ multiplex PCR; the TCRdb copy retains only in-frame clones and omits some. The sample has 20,000 to 25,000 clones, more than 75% seen once. Sequences were derived from CD8+ T cells from peripheral blood mononuclear cells, sampled before pregnancy. The receptors shown here come from a female donor with multiple sclerosis, enrolled in a pregnancy study.

This chain joins TRBV13 and TRBJ1-1; 10 nucleotides match TRBD1. The CDR3 spans 14 residues. Trimming took 5 bases from V and 3 from J; bases not matched to a gene: 3. Looked up from germline, CDR1 is PRHDT and CDR2 is FYEKMQ (reference sequence). The CDR3 DNA sequence: TGTGCCAGCAGCGACAGGGGGCAATACACTGAAGCTTTCTTT. Its translation is CASSDRGQYTEAFF.

This chain joins TRBV7-2 and TRBJ1-2; D is perhaps TRBD1 (5 bases). V lost 2 bases and J 2 bases, leaving 24 bases between the germline ends. The CDR3 is 19 amino acids. Germline V gives CDR1 SGHTA, CDR2 FQGNSA. The CDR3 sequence is CASSLSTAFHRETNYGYTF. As DNA, the CDR3 is TGTGCCAGCAGCTTATCGACAGCTTTTCATCGAGAGACCAACTATGGCTACACCTTC.

The chain employs TRBV9 and TRBJ1-2; the D is unclear. The V gene's germline CDR1 is SGDLS and CDR2 YYNGEE. Trimming stripped 0 bases from V and 5 bases from J, with 14 bases between. The CDR3 runs to 15 residues. In DNA, the CDR3 is TGTGCCAGCAGCGTAGAGGTCGCAGACACTTATGGCTACACCTTC. Protein product: CASSVEVADTYGYTF.

The V and J genes are TRBV5-1 and TRBJ2-6; no definite D call. This CDR3 contains 15 residues. The V end was cut by 2 bases, the J end by 0 bases, with 6 bases between. CDR1 is SGHRS, CDR2 YFSETQ, per germline. For the CDR3, the DNA is TGCGCCAGCAGCTTATCTGTCTCTGGGGCCAACGTCCTGACTTTC. This encodes CASSLSVSGANVLTF.

The chain carries TRBV27 and TRBJ2-7, with D tentatively TRBD2 (6 bases). The CDR3 is made up of 14 amino acids. Trimming pared 4 bases from V and 0 bases from J, leaving 10 bases between. Germline loops: CDR1 MNHEY, CDR2 SMNVEV (reference sequence). CDR3 protein: CASSWDGSSYEQYF. CDR3 coding DNA: TGTGCCAGCAGTTGGGACGGGAGCTCCTACGAGCAGTACTTC.

V usage is TRBV5-6 and J usage is TRBJ1-2, with D unclear. CDR1 and CDR2 from the germline V gene are SGHDT and YYEEEE. This CDR3 spans 13 amino acids. With 1 base removed from V and 5 bases from J, the gap between germline ends came to 9 bases. The CDR3 DNA reads as TGTGCCAGCAGCTTGCGACAATTTTATGGCTACACCTTC. Translating it yields CASSLRQFYGYTF.

J is TRBJ2-7 and V is TRBV11-2; D not certain. This CDR3 is 14 amino acids long. CDR1 and CDR2 (germline): SGHAT, FQNNGV. V was cut by 0 bases and J by 4 bases, with 10 bases left in between. The CDR3 loop is CASSLDPGGYEQYF. The CDR3 coding sequence is TGTGCCAGCAGCTTAGATCCCGGCGGTTACGAGCAGTACTTC.

In its sample, this clone was seen a few times. J is TRBJ1-1 and V is TRBV5-4, with 8 bases matching TRBD1. The CDR3 covers 13 residues. Germline V CDR1 and CDR2: SGHNT, YYREEE (reference sequence). V trimming: 0 bases; J trimming: 6 bases; junction bases outside the gene matches: 1. This chain's CDR3 is CASSLARGPEAFF. As DNA, the CDR3 is TGTGCCAGCAGCTTGGCCAGGGGGCCTGAAGCTTTCTTT.

J is TRBJ1-1 and V is TRBV1; the DNA was not used to check the table's D call, TRBD1. TRBV1 is labeled a pseudogene. This CDR3 spans 16 amino acids. The CDR3 region has the DNA TGCACCAGCAGCCATTGTCAGGGCTCGATGGCCACTGAAGCTTTCTTT. Protein sequence: CTSSHCQGSMATEAFF.

This clone has just one count. This chain links TRBV29-1 with TRBJ2-2; D possibly corresponds to TRBD1 (5 bases). This CDR3 contains 15 residues. Trimming removed 7 bases from V and 7 bases from J, with 22 bases in between. The germline V gene has CDR1 SQVTM and CDR2 ANQGSEA. CDR3 amino acids: CSATTSGRLDGELFF. In DNA, the CDR3 is TGCAGCGCCACGACCTCAGGGCGATTGGACGGGGAGCTGTTTTTT.

The chain recombines TRBV7-8 with TRBJ2-2; 8 positions agree with TRBD1. Per germline, CDR1 SGHVS and CDR2 FQNEAQ. The CDR3 spans 18 residues. With 6 bases clipped from V and 1 base from J, the junction kept 13 bases outside the gene matches. The CDR3 loop reads CASRLPHRDRRNTGELFF. In nucleotides, the CDR3 is TGTGCCAGCAGGTTACCCCACCGGGACAGGAGGAACACCGGGGAGCTGTTTTTT. The full variable domain, in which reference TRBV7-8 and TRBJ2-2 provide the parts outside the CDR3, is GAGVSQSPRYKVAKRGQDVALRCDPISGHVSLFWYQQALGQGPEFLTYFQNEAQLDKSGLPSDRFFAERPEGSVSTLKIQRTQQEDSAVYLCASRLPHRDRRNTGELFFGEGSRLTVL.

This clone showed up just a few times. This rearrangement joins TRBV27 to TRBJ1-5; 8 nucleotides line up with TRBD1. Germline CDR1 is MNHEY and CDR2 is SMNVEV (reference sequence). The CDR3 extends over 15 amino acids. Unmatched junction bases numbered 4, after V lost 3 bases and J lost 3 bases. CDR3 sequence reads: CASSFTGGLNQPQHF. In nucleotides, the CDR3 is TGTGCCAGCAGTTTTACAGGGGGACTCAATCAGCCCCAGCATTTT.

V usage is TRBV2 and J usage is TRBJ2-3; 13 nucleotides line up with TRBD2. Germline assignment: CDR1 SNHLY and CDR2 FYNNEI. The CDR3 loop spans 18 amino acids. After removal of 5 bases from V and 2 bases from J, the junction contained 10 bases not matched to a gene. The DNA of the CDR3 is TGTGCCAGCAGTTCACGACTAGCGGGGGGACCTGTCACAGATACGCAGTATTTT. Translated: CASSSRLAGGPVTDTQYF.